This T cell receptor beta chain stems from a study of T cells after yellow fever vaccination (dated by TCRdb to about 2019). About the investigation overall: The SMART-Seq v4 Ultra Low Input RNA kit was used to prepare libraries from fractions with low cell numbers. Bulk TCR alpha and beta repertoires were sequenced longitudinally to track T-cell clones before and after primary and booster YFV17D yellow fever vaccination. Two healthy male donors, one aged 18 to 30 and one aged 30 to 40 years, were included in the cohort. Bulk PBMC replicates and cell subsets were isolated from blood drawn at multiple timepoints before and after both primary and secondary immunization.

Per the publication, the treatment or condition label means: live attenuated yellow fever vaccine strain. PBMCs were isolated from peripheral blood using a standard Ficoll-Paque protocol. Epitope-specific CD8 T cells were sorted with a dextramer loaded with the yellow fever NS4B epitope peptide, together with anti-CD3 and anti-CD8 staining. RNA was extracted with TriZol from bulk PBMCs, CD4 and CD8 fractions, and dextramer-positive and dextramer-negative fractions. TCR cDNA was synthesized by 5'RACE template switching, through which a universal primer site and unique molecular identifiers were introduced. Priming of cDNA synthesis was performed from both the TCR alpha and TCR beta constant segments. Two PCR steps were used to amplify libraries, with sample barcodes and sequencing adapters being added in the second step. Sequencing of the libraries was done on either Illumina HiSeq 2500 (2x100 bp) or NovaSeq (2x150 bp). As for how the authors treated the data: MIGEC handled demultiplexing of reads and collapsing into UMI consensus sequences, while MiXCR performed V(D)J alignment. Using edgeR on replicate PBMC samples, clonotypes were called vaccine-responding if FDR was below 0.01 and the log2 fold change was above 5 up to day 15. Each bulk clonotype received a CD4 or CD8 identity based on whether the sequenced CD4 or CD8 repertoire contained that clonotype at higher abundance. Clonotypes enriched at least 10-fold in dextramer-positive versus dextramer-negative fractions were classed as NS4B-specific, and CD4-biased clonotypes were left out. The public sequencing data were trimmed at Q25 with fastp and processed into clonotypes with MiXCR by TCRdb, which kept only in-frame beta chains. Every CDR3 protein is listed once, alongside the most common genes and DNA of its rows. TCRdb's processing, not the authors' own work, is the source of the V and J calls. The sample profile shows more than 75,000 distinct CDR3 sequences; around 9.8% of them were found once. The top ten constitute around 16% of the sample.

This clonotype has just a few counts. No base qualities exist here, and no much larger clone lies one base off it. CDR1 and CDR2, looked up from the germline V gene, are MNHEY and SVGAGI. At the junction V is shortened by 6 bases and J by 4 bases; bases outside the gene matches: 16. Counted from cysteine to phenylalanine, this CDR3 has 18 amino acids. Just CDR3 DNA is preserved here, 54 bases in frame from base 1. What the research found in general, with its limitations: A small fraction of clonotypes showed up in both the CD4 and CD8 compartments, probably as a result of convergent recombination. FACS-sorted repertoires could contain abundant contaminating clonotypes from the bulk population, so computational filtering was required. Compared with the primary T-cell response, the secondary T-cell response was faster but weaker, reaching its peak on day 5 rather than on day 15. Because only two donors were included in the study, the extent to which the findings can be generalized is limited. Most clones expanded after primary vaccination (approximately 97% of CD4 and over 80% of CD8) were re-detected after the booster, suggesting that broad memory maintenance occurred.

This receptor was taken from a man between 18 and 29 years old who received the YFV17D yellow fever vaccine. Sequencing was performed on CD8+ T cells not binding an NS4B(214-222) dextramer, sorted from PBMCs, taken more than 13 days after the first yellow fever vaccination. Read against the paper, the sample's cell subset or site label means: NS4B epitope dextramer-negative CD8 T cells. Recombination joined TRBV6-5 with TRBJ2-3; 10 bases in the junction line up with TRBD1. CDR3 loop: CASRYRDRGQIYADTQYF. The bases read TGTGCCAGCAGGTACCGGGACAGGGGCCAAATTTATGCAGATACGCAGTATTTT.